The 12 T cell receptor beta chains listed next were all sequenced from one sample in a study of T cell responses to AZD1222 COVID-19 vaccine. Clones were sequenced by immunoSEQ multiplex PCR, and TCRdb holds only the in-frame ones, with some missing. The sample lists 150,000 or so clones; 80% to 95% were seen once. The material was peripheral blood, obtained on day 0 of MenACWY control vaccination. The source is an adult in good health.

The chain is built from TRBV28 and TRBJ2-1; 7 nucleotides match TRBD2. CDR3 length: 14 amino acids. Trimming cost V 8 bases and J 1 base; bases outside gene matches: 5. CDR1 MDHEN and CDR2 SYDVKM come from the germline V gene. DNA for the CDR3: TGTGCCAGCCTCGGGGGGAGTTCCTACAATGAGCAGTTCTTC. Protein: CASLGGSSYNEQFF.

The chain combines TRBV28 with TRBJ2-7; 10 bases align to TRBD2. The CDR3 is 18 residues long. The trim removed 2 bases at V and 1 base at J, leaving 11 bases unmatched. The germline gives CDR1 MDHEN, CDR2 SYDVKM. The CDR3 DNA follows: TGTGCCAGCAGTTTAGATCTAGCGGGAGTAGCTAGATCCTACGAGCAGTACTTC. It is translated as CASSLDLAGVARSYEQYF. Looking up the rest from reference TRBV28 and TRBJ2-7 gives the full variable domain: DVKVTQSSRYLVKRTGEKVFLECVQDMDHENMFWYRQDPGLGLRLIYFSYDVKMKEKGDIPEGYSVSREKKERFSLILESASTNQTSMYLCASSLDLAGVARSYEQYFGPGTRLTVT.

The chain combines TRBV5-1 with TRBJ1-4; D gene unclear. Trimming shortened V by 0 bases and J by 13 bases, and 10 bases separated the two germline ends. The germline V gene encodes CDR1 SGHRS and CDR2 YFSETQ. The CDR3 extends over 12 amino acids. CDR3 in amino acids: CASSLDPGRLFF. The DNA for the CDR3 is TGCGCCAGCAGCTTGGATCCGGGGAGACTGTTTTTT.

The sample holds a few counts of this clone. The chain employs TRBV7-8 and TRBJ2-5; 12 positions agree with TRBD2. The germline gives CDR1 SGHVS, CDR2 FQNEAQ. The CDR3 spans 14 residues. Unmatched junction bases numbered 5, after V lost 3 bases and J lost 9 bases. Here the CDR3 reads CASSFGLAGWAQYF. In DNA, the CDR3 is TGTGCCAGCAGCTTTGGACTAGCGGGATGGGCCCAGTACTTC. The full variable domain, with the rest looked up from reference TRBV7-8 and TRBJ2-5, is GAGVSQSPRYKVAKRGQDVALRCDPISGHVSLFWYQQALGQGPEFLTYFQNEAQLDKSGLPSDRFFAERPEGSVSTLKIQRTQQEDSAVYLCASSFGLAGWAQYFGPGTRLLVL.

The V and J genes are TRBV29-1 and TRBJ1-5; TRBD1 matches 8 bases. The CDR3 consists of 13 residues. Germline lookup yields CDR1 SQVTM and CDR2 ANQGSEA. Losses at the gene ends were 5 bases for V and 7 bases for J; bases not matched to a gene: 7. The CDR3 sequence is CSVQDREGQPQHF. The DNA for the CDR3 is TGCAGCGTTCAGGACAGGGAGGGCCAGCCCCAGCATTTT.

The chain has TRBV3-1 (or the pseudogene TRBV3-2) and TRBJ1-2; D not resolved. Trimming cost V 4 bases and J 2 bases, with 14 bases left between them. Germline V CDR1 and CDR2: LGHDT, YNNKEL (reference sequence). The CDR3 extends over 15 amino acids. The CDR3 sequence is CASSPVGGTNYGYTF. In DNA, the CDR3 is TGTGCCAGCAGCCCCGTGGGAGGCACCAACTATGGCTACACCTTC.

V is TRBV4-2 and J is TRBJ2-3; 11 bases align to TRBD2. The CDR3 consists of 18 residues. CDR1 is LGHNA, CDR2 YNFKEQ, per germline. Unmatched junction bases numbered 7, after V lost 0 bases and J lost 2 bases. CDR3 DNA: TGTGCCAGCAGCCAAGAAAGTGCACTAGCGGGAGTCACAGATACGCAGTATTTT. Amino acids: CASSQESALAGVTDTQYF.

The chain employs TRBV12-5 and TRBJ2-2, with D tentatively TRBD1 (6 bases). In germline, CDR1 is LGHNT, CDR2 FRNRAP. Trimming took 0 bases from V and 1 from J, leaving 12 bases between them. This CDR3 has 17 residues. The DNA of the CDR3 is TGTGCTAGTGGTTTGGTACAGACAGGCCAGAACACCGGGGAGCTGTTTTTT. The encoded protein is CASGLVQTGQNTGELFF.

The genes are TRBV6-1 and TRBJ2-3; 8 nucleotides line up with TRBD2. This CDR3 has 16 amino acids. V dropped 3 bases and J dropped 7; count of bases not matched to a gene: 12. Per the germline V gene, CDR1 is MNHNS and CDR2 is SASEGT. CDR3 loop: CASSDLGGGTTNTQYF. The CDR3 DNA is TGTGCCAGCAGTGATCTGGGCGGGGGGACCACGAATACGCAGTATTTT.

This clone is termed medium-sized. CDR3 residues: CASSHRGPYEQYF. In DNA, the CDR3 is TGTGCCAGCAGTCACAGGGGCCCCTACGAGCAGTACTTC. The V call is TRBV6-5, the J call TRBJ2-7; 7 bases align to TRBD1. This CDR3 has 13 amino acids. CDR1 is MNHEY, CDR2 SVGAGI, per germline. V dropped 5 bases and J dropped 2; count of bases not matched to a gene: 3.

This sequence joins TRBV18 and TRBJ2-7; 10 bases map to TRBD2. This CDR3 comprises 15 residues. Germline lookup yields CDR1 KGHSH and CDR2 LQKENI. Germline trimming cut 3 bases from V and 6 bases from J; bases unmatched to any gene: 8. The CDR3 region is CASSPTSGASGEQYF. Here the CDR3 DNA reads TGTGCCAGCTCACCCACTAGCGGGGCGAGTGGCGAGCAGTACTTC. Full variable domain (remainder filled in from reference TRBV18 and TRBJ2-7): NAGVMQNPRHLVRRRGQEARLRCSPMKGHSHVYWYRQLPEEGLKFMVYLQKENIIDESGMPKERFSAEFPKEGPSILRIQQVVRGDSAAYFCASSPTSGASGEQYFGPGTRLTVT.

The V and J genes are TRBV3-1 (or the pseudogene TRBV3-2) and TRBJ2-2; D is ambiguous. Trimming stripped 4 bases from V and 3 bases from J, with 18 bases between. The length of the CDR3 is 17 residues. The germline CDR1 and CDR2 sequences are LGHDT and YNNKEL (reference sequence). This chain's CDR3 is CASSRIHWTKDTGELFF. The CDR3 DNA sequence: TGTGCCAGCAGCCGAATTCATTGGACGAAAGACACCGGGGAGCTGTTTTTT.